Presented here are 3 T cell receptor beta chains from one specimen sequenced in a study of cytomegalovirus exposure and HLA in healthy donors. It was with 60 Vbeta and 13 Jbeta primers that the PCR ran. Sequencing used immunoSEQ multiplex PCR; TCRdb keeps in-frame clones, though not all of them. The sample gives some 190,000 clones, 65% to 80% of which show up once; around 1% is in the top ten. Sequencing input: PBMCs. Every receptor here comes from a woman between 40 and 50 years old in good health and CMV-seronegative.

This chain uses TRBV5-1 with TRBJ1-4, with a tentative D call TRBD1 (6 bases). The CDR3 runs to 16 residues. The V and J ends lost 3 bases and 2 bases respectively, with 14 bases between them. Per germline, CDR1 SGHRS and CDR2 YFSETQ. The CDR3 nucleotides read TGCGCCAGCAGCTCCGACCCAGACAGGACTAATGAAAAACTGTTTTTT. Its protein product is CASSSDPDRTNEKLFF.

The V gene is TRBV30, the J gene TRBJ1-2, with a possible D match to TRBD1 (5 bases). Germline CDR1 reads GTSNPN; CDR2 reads SVGIG (reference sequence). The CDR3 contains 12 residues. V was cut by 7 bases and J by 4 bases, with 13 bases left in between. The CDR3 protein is CALRGETYGYTF. DNA for the CDR3: TGTGCCTTGAGGGGAGAAACCTATGGCTACACCTTC.

The chain has TRBV7-3 and TRBJ2-1, with 13 nucleotides matching TRBD2. CDR3 size: 15 residues. With V trimmed by 5 bases and J by 5 bases, 3 bases remained unmatched. The germline CDR1 and CDR2 sequences are SGHTA and FQGTGA. The CDR3 is CASSRTSGSNNEQFF. CDR3 sequence (DNA): TGTGCCAGCAGCCGGACTAGCGGGAGCAACAATGAGCAGTTCTTC.